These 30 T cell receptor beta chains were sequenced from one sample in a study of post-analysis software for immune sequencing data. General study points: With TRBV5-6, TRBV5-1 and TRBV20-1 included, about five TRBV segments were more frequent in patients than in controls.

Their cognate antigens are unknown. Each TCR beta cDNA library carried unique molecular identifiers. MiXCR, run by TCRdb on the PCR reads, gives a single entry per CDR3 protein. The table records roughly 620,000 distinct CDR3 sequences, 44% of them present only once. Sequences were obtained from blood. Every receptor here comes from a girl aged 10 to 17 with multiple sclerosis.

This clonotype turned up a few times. The chain's CDR3 is CSVEDRDSSYEQYF. The CDR3, as DNA: TGCAGCGTTGAAGATAGAGACAGCTCCTACGAGCAGTACTTC. The V and J genes are TRBV29-1 and TRBJ2-7, with D perhaps TRBD1 (5 bases). Germline V gene sequence: CDR1 SQVTM, CDR2 ANQGSEA. This CDR3 spans 14 amino acids. Trimming stripped 0 bases from V and 0 bases from J, with 9 bases between.

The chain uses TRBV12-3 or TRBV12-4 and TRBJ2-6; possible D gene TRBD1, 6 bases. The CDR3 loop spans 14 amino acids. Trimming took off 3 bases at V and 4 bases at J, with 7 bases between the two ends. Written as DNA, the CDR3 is TGTGCCAGCAGTTTGACAGGCGGGGCCAACGTCCTGACTTTC. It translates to CASSLTGGANVLTF.

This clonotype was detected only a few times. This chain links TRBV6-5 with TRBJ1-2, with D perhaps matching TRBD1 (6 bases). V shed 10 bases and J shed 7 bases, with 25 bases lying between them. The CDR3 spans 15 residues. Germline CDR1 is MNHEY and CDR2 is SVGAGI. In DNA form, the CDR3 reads TGTGCCAACAGACCCCAGGGGACCCTAGGACCTGGCTACACCTTC. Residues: CANRPQGTLGPGYTF.

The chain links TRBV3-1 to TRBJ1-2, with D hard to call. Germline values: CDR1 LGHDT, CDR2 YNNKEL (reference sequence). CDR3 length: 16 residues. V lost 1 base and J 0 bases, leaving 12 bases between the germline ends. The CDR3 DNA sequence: TGTGCCAGCAGCCAAGCAGTCACGGGCGCTAACTATGGCTACACCTTC. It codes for CASSQAVTGANYGYTF.

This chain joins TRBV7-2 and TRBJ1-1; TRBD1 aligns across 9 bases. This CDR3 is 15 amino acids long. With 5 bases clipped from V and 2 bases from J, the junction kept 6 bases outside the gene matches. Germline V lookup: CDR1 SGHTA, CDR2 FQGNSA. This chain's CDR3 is CASSLRGQGNTEAFF. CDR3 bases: TGTGCCAGCAGCCTCAGGGGACAGGGTAACACTGAAGCTTTCTTT. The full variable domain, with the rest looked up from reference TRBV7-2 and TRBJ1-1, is GAGVSQSPSNKVTEKGKDVELRCDPISGHTALYWYRQSLGQGLEFLIYFQGNSAPDKSGLPSDRFSAERTGGSVSTLTIQRTQQEDSAVYLCASSLRGQGNTEAFFGQGTRLTVV.

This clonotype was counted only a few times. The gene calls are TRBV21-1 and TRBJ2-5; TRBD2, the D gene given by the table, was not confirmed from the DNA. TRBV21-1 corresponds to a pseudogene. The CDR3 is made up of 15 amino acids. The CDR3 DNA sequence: TGTGCCAGCAACCTCCTCTCCATAAATCAAGAGACCCAGTACTTC. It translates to CASNLLSINQETQYF.

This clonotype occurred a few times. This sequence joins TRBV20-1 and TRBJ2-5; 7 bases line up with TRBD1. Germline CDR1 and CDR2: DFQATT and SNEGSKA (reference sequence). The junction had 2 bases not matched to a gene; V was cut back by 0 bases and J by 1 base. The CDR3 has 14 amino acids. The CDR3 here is CSAREHRGQETQYF. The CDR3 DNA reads TGCAGTGCTAGAGAGCACAGGGGCCAAGAGACCCAGTACTTC.

CDR3 residues: CASSSYGTGDHEQYF. In DNA, the CDR3 is TGTGCCAGCAGTTCCTACGGGACAGGGGACCACGAGCAGTACTTC. The genes are TRBV12-3 or TRBV12-4 and TRBJ2-7, with TRBD1 matching 10 bases. V was clipped by 4 bases and J by 5 bases; unmatched bases: 8. The CDR3 runs to 15 residues.

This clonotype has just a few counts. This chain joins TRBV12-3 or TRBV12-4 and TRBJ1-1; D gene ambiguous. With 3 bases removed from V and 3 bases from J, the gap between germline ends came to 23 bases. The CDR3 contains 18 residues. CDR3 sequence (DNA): TGTGCCAGCAGTTTTATTAATTACGCCACCCTTTATCACACTGAAGCTTTCTTT. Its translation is CASSFINYATLYHTEAFF.

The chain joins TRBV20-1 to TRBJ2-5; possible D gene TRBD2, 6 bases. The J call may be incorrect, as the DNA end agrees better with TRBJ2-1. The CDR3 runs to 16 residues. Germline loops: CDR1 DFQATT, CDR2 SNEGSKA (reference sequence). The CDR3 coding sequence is TGCAGTGCCCCTGTTGATAGCGGCCTAGACCAAGAGACCCAGTTCTTC. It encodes CSAPVDSGLDQETQFF.

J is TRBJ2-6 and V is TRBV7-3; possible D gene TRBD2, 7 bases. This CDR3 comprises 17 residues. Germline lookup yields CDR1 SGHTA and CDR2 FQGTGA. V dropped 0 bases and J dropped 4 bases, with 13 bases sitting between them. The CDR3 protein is CASSLTGGGRGANVLTF. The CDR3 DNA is TGTGCCAGCAGCTTAACGGGAGGGGGGAGAGGGGCCAACGTCCTGACTTTC.

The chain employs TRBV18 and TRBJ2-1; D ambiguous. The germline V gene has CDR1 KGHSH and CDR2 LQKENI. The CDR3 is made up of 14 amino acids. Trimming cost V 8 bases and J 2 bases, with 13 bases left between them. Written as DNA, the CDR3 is TGTGCCAGCCCACTTGCTAGTACCTACAATGAGCAGTTCTTC. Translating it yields CASPLASTYNEQFF.

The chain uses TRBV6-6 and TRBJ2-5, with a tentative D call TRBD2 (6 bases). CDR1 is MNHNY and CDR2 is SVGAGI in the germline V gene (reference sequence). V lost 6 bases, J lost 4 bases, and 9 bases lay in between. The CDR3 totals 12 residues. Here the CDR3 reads CASREGTETQYF. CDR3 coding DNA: TGTGCCAGCAGGGAGGGCACAGAGACCCAGTACTTC.

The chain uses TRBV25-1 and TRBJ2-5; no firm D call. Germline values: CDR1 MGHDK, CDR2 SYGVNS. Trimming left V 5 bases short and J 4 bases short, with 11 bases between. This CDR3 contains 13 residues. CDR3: CASSPPRRETQYF. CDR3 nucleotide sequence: TGTGCCAGCAGTCCTCCCCGCAGAGAGACCCAGTACTTC.

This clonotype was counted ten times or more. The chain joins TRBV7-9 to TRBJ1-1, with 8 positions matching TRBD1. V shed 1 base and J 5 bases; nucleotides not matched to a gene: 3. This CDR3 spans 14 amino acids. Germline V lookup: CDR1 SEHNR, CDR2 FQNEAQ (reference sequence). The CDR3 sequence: CASSLETGETEAFF. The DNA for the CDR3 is TGTGCCAGCAGCTTAGAGACAGGGGAAACTGAAGCTTTCTTT.

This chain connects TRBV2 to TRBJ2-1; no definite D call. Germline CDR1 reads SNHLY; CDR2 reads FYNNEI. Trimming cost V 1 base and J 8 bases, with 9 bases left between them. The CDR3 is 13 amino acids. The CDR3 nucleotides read TGTGCCAGCAGTGAAGGTCTCCTGGATGAGCAGTTCTTC. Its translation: CASSEGLLDEQFF.

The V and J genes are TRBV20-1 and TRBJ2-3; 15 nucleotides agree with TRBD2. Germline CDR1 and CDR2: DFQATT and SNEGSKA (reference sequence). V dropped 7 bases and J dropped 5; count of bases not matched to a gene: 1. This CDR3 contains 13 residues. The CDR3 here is CSVGLAGGDTQYF. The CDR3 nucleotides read TGCAGTGTGGGACTAGCGGGGGGAGATACGCAGTATTTT.

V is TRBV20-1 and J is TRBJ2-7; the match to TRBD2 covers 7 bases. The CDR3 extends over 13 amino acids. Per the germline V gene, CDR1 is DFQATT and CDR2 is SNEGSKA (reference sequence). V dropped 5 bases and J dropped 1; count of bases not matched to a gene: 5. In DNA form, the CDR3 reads TGCAGTGCTCGTTGGGGGGGATCCTACGAGCAGTACTTC. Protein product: CSARWGGSYEQYF.

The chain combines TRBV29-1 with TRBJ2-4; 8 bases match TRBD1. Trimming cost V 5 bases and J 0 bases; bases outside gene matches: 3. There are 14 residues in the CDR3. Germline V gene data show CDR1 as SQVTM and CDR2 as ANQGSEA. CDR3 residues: CSVTTGVAKNIQYF. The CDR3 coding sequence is TGCAGCGTTACGACAGGGGTAGCCAAAAACATTCAGTACTTC.

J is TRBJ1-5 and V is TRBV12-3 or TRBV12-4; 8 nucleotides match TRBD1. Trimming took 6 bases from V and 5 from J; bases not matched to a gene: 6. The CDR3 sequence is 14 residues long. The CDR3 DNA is TGTGCCAGCAGCCTAGACAGGGGCGATCAGCCCCAGCATTTT. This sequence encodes CASSLDRGDQPQHF.

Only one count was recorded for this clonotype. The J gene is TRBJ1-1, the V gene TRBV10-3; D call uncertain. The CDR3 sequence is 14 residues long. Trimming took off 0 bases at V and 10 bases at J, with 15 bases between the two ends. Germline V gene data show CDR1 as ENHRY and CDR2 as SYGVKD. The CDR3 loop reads CAISESVVGVGAFF. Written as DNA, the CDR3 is TGTGCCATCAGTGAGTCCGTGGTCGGTGTCGGAGCTTTCTTT.

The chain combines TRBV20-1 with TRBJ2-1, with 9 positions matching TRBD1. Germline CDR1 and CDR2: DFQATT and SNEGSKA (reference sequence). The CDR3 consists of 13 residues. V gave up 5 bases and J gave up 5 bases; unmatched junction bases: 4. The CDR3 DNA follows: TGCAGTGCTTGGGACAGGGCTCACAATGAGCAGTTCTTC. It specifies CSAWDRAHNEQFF.

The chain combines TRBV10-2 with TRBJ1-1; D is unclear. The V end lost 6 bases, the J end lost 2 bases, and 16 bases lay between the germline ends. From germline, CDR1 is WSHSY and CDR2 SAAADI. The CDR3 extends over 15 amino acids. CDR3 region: CASSLHPILNTEAFF. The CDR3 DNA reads TGCGCCAGCAGCTTACACCCCATTTTAAACACTGAAGCTTTCTTT.

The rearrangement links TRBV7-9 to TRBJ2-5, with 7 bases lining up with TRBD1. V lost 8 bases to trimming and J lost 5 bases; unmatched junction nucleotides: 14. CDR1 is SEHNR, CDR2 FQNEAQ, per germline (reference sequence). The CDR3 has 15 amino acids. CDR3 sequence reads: CASVQGVSRWETQYF. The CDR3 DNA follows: TGTGCCAGCGTTCAGGGGGTTAGTCGTTGGGAGACCCAGTACTTC.

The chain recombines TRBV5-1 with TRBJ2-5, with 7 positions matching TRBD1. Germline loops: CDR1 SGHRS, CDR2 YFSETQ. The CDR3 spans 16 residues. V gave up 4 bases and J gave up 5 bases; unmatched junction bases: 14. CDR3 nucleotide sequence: TGCGCCAGCAGCGGGAGACAGGGTTCTATTCCCGAGACCCAGTACTTC. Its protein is CASSGRQGSIPETQYF.

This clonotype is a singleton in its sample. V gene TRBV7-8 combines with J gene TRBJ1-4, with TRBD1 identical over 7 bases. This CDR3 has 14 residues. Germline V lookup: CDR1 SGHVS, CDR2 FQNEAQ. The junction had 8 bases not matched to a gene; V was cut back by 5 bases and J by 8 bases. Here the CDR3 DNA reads TGTGCCAGCAGCCCGGGACAGACGATGGAAAAACTGTTTTTT. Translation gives CASSPGQTMEKLFF.

The CDR3 region has the DNA TGTGCCAGCAGCCTCCCCAATGAGGACTTACGGCAGTACTTC. Protein sequence: CASSLPNEDLRQYF. This chain connects TRBV13 to TRBJ2-7; a possible D gene is TRBD2 (5 bases). V lost 5 bases and J 9 bases, leaving 20 bases between the germline ends. The germline gives CDR1 PRHDT, CDR2 FYEKMQ (reference sequence). The CDR3 has 14 residues.

Here the CDR3 DNA reads TGCGCCAGCAGCCTATGGACTAGCGGGGGGTCCTACAATGAGCAGTACTTC. Translated, it gives CASSLWTSGGSYNEQYF. This chain connects TRBV5-1 to TRBJ2-1, with 14 bases lining up with TRBD2. The J call is in doubt because the DNA end fits TRBJ2-7 better. In germline, CDR1 is SGHRS, CDR2 YFSETQ. This CDR3 has 17 residues.

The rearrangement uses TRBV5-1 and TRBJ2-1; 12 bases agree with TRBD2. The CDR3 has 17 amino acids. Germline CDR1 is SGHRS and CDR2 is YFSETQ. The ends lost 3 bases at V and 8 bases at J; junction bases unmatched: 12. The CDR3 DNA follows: TGCGCCAGCAGCTCCACAGTGACTAGCGGGAGTAGAGATGAGCAGTTCTTC. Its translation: CASSSTVTSGSRDEQFF.

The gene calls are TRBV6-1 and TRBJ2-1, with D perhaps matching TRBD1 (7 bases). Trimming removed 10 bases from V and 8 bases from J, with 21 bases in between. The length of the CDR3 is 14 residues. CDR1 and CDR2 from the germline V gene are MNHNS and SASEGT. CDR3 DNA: TGTGCCACGGACCAGGGGGGCCTTTGGGATGAGCAGTTCTTC. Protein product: CATDQGGLWDEQFF.